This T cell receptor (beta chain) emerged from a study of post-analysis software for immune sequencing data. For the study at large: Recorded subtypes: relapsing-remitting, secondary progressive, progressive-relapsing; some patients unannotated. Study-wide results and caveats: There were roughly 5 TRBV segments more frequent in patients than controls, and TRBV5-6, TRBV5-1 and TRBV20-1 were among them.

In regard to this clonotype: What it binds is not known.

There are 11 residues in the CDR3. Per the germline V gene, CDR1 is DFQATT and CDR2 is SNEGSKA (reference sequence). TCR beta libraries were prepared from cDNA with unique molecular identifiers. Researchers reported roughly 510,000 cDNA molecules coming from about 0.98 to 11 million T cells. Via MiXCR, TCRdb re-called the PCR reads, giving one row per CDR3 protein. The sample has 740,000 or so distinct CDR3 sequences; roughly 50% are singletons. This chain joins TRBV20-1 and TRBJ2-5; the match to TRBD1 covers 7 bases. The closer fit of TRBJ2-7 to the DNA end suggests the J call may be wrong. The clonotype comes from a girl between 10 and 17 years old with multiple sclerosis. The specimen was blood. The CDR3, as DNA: TGCAGTGCTAGACAGGGGGTCGAGCAGTACTTC. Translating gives CSARQGVEQYF.